The present T cell receptor (beta chain) was sequenced within a study of CD8+ T cells in alopecia areata. The V gene's germline CDR1 is SEHNR and CDR2 FQNEAQ (reference sequence). Trimming removed 2 bases from V and 1 base from J, with 6 bases in between. The CDR3 totals 13 residues. cDNA prepared by RNA extraction and subsequent reverse transcription served as the template for sequencing. Clones were sequenced by immunoSEQ multiplex PCR, and TCRdb holds only the in-frame ones, with some missing. This table has about 97,000 clones, roughly two fifths appearing once. This clone was detected only a few times.

The receptor's source is a human donor with alopecia areata. The specimen was CD4+ T cells sorted from blood. This chain connects TRBV7-9 to TRBJ2-7, with D tentatively TRBD1 (5 bases). The CDR3 region is CASSLRGSYEQYF. The CDR3 DNA follows: TGTGCCAGCAGCTTAAGGGGATCCTACGAGCAGTACTTC.